This paragraph reports one T cell receptor (beta chain). As processed by the authors: Using reference gene primer amplification, nucleated cell counts were estimated. Using immunoSEQ multiplex PCR, the repertoire was profiled, and TCRdb retains in-frame clones only, with some absent. The V and J calls and clone size come from that table; D and trimming were worked out from the DNA. The sample holds about 55,000 clones, less than 90% seen once. The data are from a study of blood T cell repertoires in COVID-19. For the study at large: Researchers got acute and convalescent COVID-19 samples from the United States, Italy and Spain. PBMCs, B-cell-depleted T cells, or T cells were the source of the cDNA or gDNA that made up the material.

The sequenced sample was peripheral blood. This TCR derives from an older woman with acute or convalescent COVID-19.

CDR3 loop: CSARPLAEQFF. The CDR3 DNA reads as TGCAGTGCTAGACCCCTCGCGGAGCAGTTCTTC. The chain carries TRBV20-1 and TRBJ2-1, with unresolved D. The CDR3 is 11 residues long. Germline-derived CDR1 and CDR2 are DFQATT and SNEGSKA (reference sequence). V dropped 2 bases and J dropped 10 bases, with 9 bases sitting between them.